The table lists the clone carrying this T cell receptor beta chain with a count of one. Between the trimmed V and J ends, which lost 4 bases and 3 bases, there was a span of 14 bases. In germline, CDR1 is SGDLS, CDR2 YYNGEE. The CDR3 has 15 residues. The table came from immunoSEQ multiplex PCR; TCRdb's copy has only in-frame clones and leaves some out. The table records roughly 220,000 clones, 86% of them present only once. This sample was included in a study of blood T cell repertoires in COVID-19. For the study at large: Samples came from the United States, Italy and Spain, spanning acute and convalescent COVID-19.

Specimen: peripheral blood. The chain combines TRBV9 with TRBJ2-1; TRBD2 is a possible D gene (6 bases). The clonotype comes from an elderly man with acute or convalescent COVID-19. CDR3 in amino acids: CASSMEGVFYNEQFF. The CDR3 DNA reads as TGTGCCAGCAGCATGGAGGGAGTTTTCTACAATGAGCAGTTCTTC. Based on the CDR3 plus reference TRBV9 and TRBJ2-1, the full variable domain is DSGVTQTPKHLITATGQRVTLRCSPRSGDLSVYWYQQSLDQGLQFLIQYYNGEERAKGNILERFSAQQFPDLHSELNLSSLELGDSALYFCASSMEGVFYNEQFFGPGTRLTVL.